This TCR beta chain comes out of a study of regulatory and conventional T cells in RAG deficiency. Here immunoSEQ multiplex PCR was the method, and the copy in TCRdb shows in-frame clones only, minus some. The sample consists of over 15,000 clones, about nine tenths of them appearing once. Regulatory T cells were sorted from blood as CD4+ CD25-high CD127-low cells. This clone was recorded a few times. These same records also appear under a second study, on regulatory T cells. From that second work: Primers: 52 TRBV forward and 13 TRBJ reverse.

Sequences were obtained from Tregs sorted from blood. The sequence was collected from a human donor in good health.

The CDR3 DNA reads TGCGCCAGCAGCCGGTACAGGGATTCTAGTGAAAAACTGTTTTTT. It is translated as CASSRYRDSSEKLFF. The chain uses TRBV4-1 and TRBJ1-4; a weak D match, TRBD1 (6 bases). Germline CDR1 MGHRA, CDR2 YSYEKL. V dropped 4 bases and J dropped 7 bases, with 16 bases sitting between them. CDR3 length equals 15 residues.